The text below deals with one TCR beta chain. What it recognizes is unknown. This sample is drawn from a study of T cells in Graves' hyperthyroidism and ophthalmopathy. Study results and limitations: The model forecast ophthalmopathy, anticipating it by a median around 6.5 months before onset.

Researchers amplified the TCR beta CDR3 regions from RNA transcripts. HTBI primers were the set used in a first-round RT-PCR of the TCR CDR3. TCRdb re-derived calls from the multiplex PCR reads in MiXCR, one entry per CDR3 protein. The repertoire consists of under 650,000 distinct CDR3 sequences, with roughly 15% occurring once and the leading ten covering 3.8%. An approximately 10 ml volume of fresh peripheral blood provided the PBMCs. The V gene's germline CDR1 is MNHNS and CDR2 SASEGT. This CDR3 spans 14 amino acids. Trimming shortened V by 10 bases and J by 9 bases, and 23 bases separated the two germline ends.

The chain has TRBV6-1 and TRBJ2-3; D possibly corresponds to TRBD2 (6 bases). The receptor comes from a woman in her thirties with Graves' hyperthyroidism. The sequenced sample consisted of blood. This CDR3 is CATTFSTSPGTQYF. As DNA, the CDR3 is TGTGCCACCACCTTTTCCACTAGCCCCGGCACGCAGTATTTT.